A selection of T cell receptor beta chains follows, all from one sample in a study of technical replicates of blood from a handful of donors. Clones were read by immunoSEQ multiplex PCR, and TCRdb kept only the in-frame ones, dropping some. The sample holds tens of thousands of clones, about 91% seen once. Sequencing input: T cells isolated from PBMCs. Receptors were obtained from a human donor in good health. Both conserved end residues are part of each CDR3. D genes are given only for firm matches. Only some rows state a clone size, as once, few, many or a class for expanded clones.

size | D | length | J | V | DNA | CDR3
. | TRBD1 | 14 | TRBJ2-1 | TRBV6-5 | TGTGCCAGCAGTGAGGGGGCCTCCTACAATGAGCAGTTCTTC | CASSEGASYNEQFF
few | . | 12 | TRBJ1-1 | TRBV7-2 | TGTGCCAGCAGCTTAGACGGGACTGAAGCTTTCTTT | CASSLDGTEAFF
. | . | 15 | TRBJ1-6 | TRBV6-1 | TGTGCCAGCAGTGAATTCAGGATGAGAGATTCACCCCTCCACTTT | CASSEFRMRDSPLHF
. | . | 13 | TRBJ2-7 | TRBV10-3 | TGTGCCATCAGTACGAGCCCTCCCTACGAGCAGTACTTC | CAISTSPPYEQYF
. | . | 13 | TRBJ1-2 | TRBV28 | TGTGCTTCAAGAGGACAGCACAACTATGGCTACACCTTC | CASRGQHNYGYTF
. | TRBD2 | 15 | TRBJ2-1 | TRBV5-6 | TGTGCCAGCAGCGGGGGACTAGCGGGAGGACAAGAGCAGTTCTTC | CASSGGLAGGQEQFF
. | TRBD1 | 14 | TRBJ2-7 | TRBV11-2 | TGTGCCAGCAGCTTTGGACAGGGCAATTACGAGCAGTACTTC | CASSFGQGNYEQYF
. | . | 16 | TRBJ1-4 | TRBV5-1 | TGCGCCAGCAGCGTACGGCCGGGTACAACTAATGAAAAACTGTTTTTT | CASSVRPGTTNEKLFF
. | . | 17 | TRBJ2-7 | TRBV19 | TGTGCCAGTAGTATAAGCGACAGGGAGGCCTTGAACTACGAGCAGTACTTC | CASSISDREALNYEQYF
few | TRBD1 | 17 | TRBJ1-5 | TRBV7-9 | TGTGCCAGCAGCTCCCAGGATGGTCAGGGGGGCAATCAGCCCCAGCATTTT | CASSSQDGQGGNQPQHF
. | TRBD1 | 16 | TRBJ2-3 | TRBV9 | TGTGCCAGCAGCGTAGGGAACGGACAGGCCACAGATACGCAGTATTTT | CASSVGNGQATDTQYF
. | . | 11 | TRBJ2-2 | TRBV29-1 | TGCAGCGCCACGAGTTACGGGGAGCTGTTTTTT | CSATSYGELFF
. | . | 14 | TRBJ1-2 | TRBV29-1 | TGCAGCGTTGCCGGACAGTGGGGGAACTATGGCTACACCTTC | CSVAGQWGNYGYTF
. | . | 16 | TRBJ1-3 | TRBV30 | TGTGCCTGGAGTGTAGGAGGGAAGGCTGGTGGAAACACCATATATTTT | CAWSVGGKAGGNTIYF
. | . | 13 | TRBJ2-7 | TRBV28 | TGTGCCAGCAGTTTCCCAGGGGTCTACGAGCAGTACTTC | CASSFPGVYEQYF
. | . | 13 | TRBJ1-1 | TRBV7-9 | TGTGCCAGCAGCTCACAGGGAGACACTGAAGCTTTCTTT | CASSSQGDTEAFF
. | . | 15 | TRBJ2-2 | TRBV27 | TGTGCCAGCAGTTTTGGGCAGGGTCACACCGGGGAGCTGTTTTTT | CASSFGQGHTGELFF
. | . | 15 | TRBJ1-4 | TRBV7-2 | TGTGCCAGCAGCCCTGCCCGGGGAACTAATGAAAAACTGTTTTTT | CASSPARGTNEKLFF
. | . | 17 | TRBJ2-1 | TRBV7-2 | TGTGCCAGCAGCTTAGATCCCGGGTCCAGCTCCTACAATGAGCAGTTCTTC | CASSLDPGSSSYNEQFF
. | TRBD2 | 15 | TRBJ2-7 | TRBV7-9 | TGTGCCAGCAGCAACCTAGCGGAATTATCCTACGAGCAGTACTTC | CASSNLAELSYEQYF
. | . | 14 | TRBJ1-1 | TRBV10-2 | TGCGCCAGCAGTGAGTTTCCTGGGGCGACTGAAGCTTTCTTT | CASSEFPGATEAFF
. | . | 15 | TRBJ1-2 | TRBV5-4 | TGTGCCAGCAGCTTGGACAGGGCTTCTAACTATGGCTACACCTTC | CASSLDRASNYGYTF
. | . | 16 | TRBJ1-4 | TRBV28 | TGTGCCAGCAGTGGAGCAGGGGCGAGTACTAATGAAAAACTGTTTTTT | CASSGAGASTNEKLFF
. | . | 15 | TRBJ2-7 | TRBV27 | TGTGCCAGCAGCGCTGGGTGGGCCAGCTCCTACGAGCAGTACTTC | CASSAGWASSYEQYF
. | TRBD2 | 15 | TRBJ2-1 | TRBV9 | TGTGCCAGCAGCGTGGGGGGGTTCACCTACAATGAGCAGTTCTTC | CASSVGGFTYNEQFF
. | TRBD2 | 15 | TRBJ2-5 | TRBV11-2 | TGTGCCAGCAGCCCACAAGCGGGAGGGCGGGAGACCCAGTACTTC | CASSPQAGGRETQYF
. | . | 13 | TRBJ1-2 | TRBV30 | TGTGCCTGGAGTGTACAAGGGGTCTATGGCTACACCTTC | CAWSVQGVYGYTF
. | . | 16 | TRBJ1-1 | TRBV27 | TGTGCCAGCAGTTTATTTTCAGGGGAATTGAACACTGAAGCTTTCTTT | CASSLFSGELNTEAFF
. | TRBD2 | 17 | TRBJ2-1 | TRBV4-1 | TGCGCCAGCAGCCAAGATCAGGTAGCGGGAGGCCTCAATGAGCAGTTCTTC | CASSQDQVAGGLNEQFF
. | . | 11 | TRBJ2-7 | TRBV27 | TGTGCCAGCGGAAGCGGGTACGAGCAGTACTTC | CASGSGYEQYF
once | TRBD1 | 13 | TRBJ1-1 | TRBV19 | TGTGCCAGTAAGAAACAGGGGGCAACTGAAGCTTTCTTT | CASKKQGATEAFF
. | . | 12 | TRBJ1-1 | TRBV6-5 | TGTGCCAGCGGGATCGGGACACTTGAAGCTTTCTTT | CASGIGTLEAFF
. | . | 15 | TRBJ1-4 | TRBV4-1 | TGCGCCAGCAGCCAAGGACAGGCGGATAATGAAAAACTGTTTTTT | CASSQGQADNEKLFF
once | . | 14 | TRBJ2-7 | TRBV9 | TGTGCCAGCAGCGTAGGGGGAGTTGCCTACGAGCAGTACTTC | CASSVGGVAYEQYF
. | . | 13 | TRBJ2-7 | TRBV27 | TGTGCCAGCAGTCTTGGACAGTCCTACGAGCAGTACTTC | CASSLGQSYEQYF
. | . | 13 | TRBJ2-1 | TRBV7-6 | TGTGCCAGCAGCTTAGCTATGTACAATGAGCAGTTCTTC | CASSLAMYNEQFF
. | . | 15 | TRBJ2-6 | TRBV7-2 | TGTGCCAGCAGACTAGGTGTTCTAGGGGCCAACGTCCTGACTTTC | CASRLGVLGANVLTF
. | TRBD1 | 14 | TRBJ1-1 | TRBV7-9 | TGTGCCAGCAGCTTAGAGGGACAGGCCTCTGAAGCTTTCTTT | CASSLEGQASEAFF
. | . | 15 | TRBJ1-5 | TRBV7-9 | TGTGCCAGCAGCTTAGAGACAGACAGCAATCAGCCCCAGCATTTT | CASSLETDSNQPQHF
once | . | 10 | TRBJ2-7 | TRBV4-3 | TGCGCCAGTACTAGCTACGAGCAGTACTTC | CASTSYEQYF
. | TRBD1 | 14 | TRBJ2-7 | TRBV27 | TGTGCCAGCAGTCTCGGACAGGGGACGTACGAGCAGTACTTC | CASSLGQGTYEQYF
. | TRBD1 | 13 | TRBJ2-4 | TRBV28 | TGTGCCAGCAGTAGAGTAGGGGGCACCATTCAGTACTTC | CASSRVGGTIQYF
. | . | 14 | TRBJ1-3 | TRBV2 | TGTGCCAGCAGTCAGGGGCTAACAGGAAACACCATATATTTT | CASSQGLTGNTIYF
. | . | 13 | TRBJ2-2 | TRBV11-2 | TGTGCCAGCAGTCAGGGAACGATCGGGGAGCTGTTTTTT | CASSQGTIGELFF
. | . | 13 | TRBJ2-7 | TRBV9 | TGTGCCAGCAGCGTAGGGCAGACCTACGAGCAGTACTTC | CASSVGQTYEQYF
once | TRBD2 | 16 | TRBJ2-1 | TRBV10-3 | TGTGCCATCAGTGATCGTGGGGGGGGCTCCTACAATGAGCAGTTCTTC | CAISDRGGGSYNEQFF
once | TRBD1 | 15 | TRBJ1-4 | TRBV7-3 | TGTGCCAGCAGCCCACCGGGACAGGGTGACGAAAAACTGTTTTTT | CASSPPGQGDEKLFF
once | . | 16 | TRBJ1-1 | TRBV4-2 | TGTGCCAGCAGCCAAGATAGGGGAAGTTTAGACACTGAAGCTTTCTTT | CASSQDRGSLDTEAFF
. | . | 16 | TRBJ2-5 | TRBV6-5 | TGTGCCAGCAGTTACTCACTGGTCCCCCTCCAAGAGACCCAGTACTTC | CASSYSLVPLQETQYF
once | TRBD2 | 15 | TRBJ2-7 | TRBV27 | TGTGCCAGCAGTTTATCGACTAGCGTGCACTACGAGCAGTACTTC | CASSLSTSVHYEQYF
few | TRBD2 | 17 | TRBJ2-1 | TRBV7-9 | TGTGCCAGCAGCCGGGGACTAGCGGGAGGGATCGACAATGAGCAGTTCTTC | CASSRGLAGGIDNEQFF
. | TRBD2 | 13 | TRBJ2-1 | TRBV2 | TGTGCCAGCAGACTAGCGGGTTACAATGAGCAGTTCTTC | CASRLAGYNEQFF
. | TRBD2 | 13 | TRBJ2-7 | TRBV6-5 | TGTGCCAGCAGTTCCGGGGACTACTACGAGCAGTACTTC | CASSSGDYYEQYF
. | TRBD2 | 16 | TRBJ2-3 | TRBV29-1 | TGCAGCGTTGAAGAGATAGCGGGGCAAATCACGGATACGCAGTATTTT | CSVEEIAGQITDTQYF
. | TRBD1 | 19 | TRBJ1-4 | TRBV5-1 | TGCGCCAGCAGCTTGGCCGCTTCGGTAAACAGGGGCGGTAATGAAAAACTGTTTTTT | CASSLAASVNRGGNEKLFF
. | TRBD1 | 14 | TRBJ2-3 | TRBV19 | TGTGCCAGTATCCGGGACAGGGGAACAGATACGCAGTATTTT | CASIRDRGTDTQYF
. | . | 13 | TRBJ1-2 | TRBV7-9 | TGTGCCAGCAGCTTTAGTCTCCAATATGGCTACACCTTC | CASSFSLQYGYTF
. | . | 13 | TRBJ1-1 | TRBV5-6 | TGTGCCAGCAGCTTACCACGACAGATTGAAGCTTTCTTT | CASSLPRQIEAFF